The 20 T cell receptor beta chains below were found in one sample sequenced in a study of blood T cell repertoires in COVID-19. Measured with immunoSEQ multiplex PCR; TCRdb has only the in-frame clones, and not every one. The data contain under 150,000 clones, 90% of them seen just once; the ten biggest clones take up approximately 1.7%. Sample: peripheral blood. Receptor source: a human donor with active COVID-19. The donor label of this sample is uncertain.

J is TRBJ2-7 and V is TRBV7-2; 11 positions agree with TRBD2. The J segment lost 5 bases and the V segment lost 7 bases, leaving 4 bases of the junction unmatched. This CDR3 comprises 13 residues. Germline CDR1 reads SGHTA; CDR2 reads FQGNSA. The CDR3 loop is CASNRGLADEQYF. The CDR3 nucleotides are TGTGCCAGCAACAGGGGACTAGCGGACGAGCAGTACTTC.

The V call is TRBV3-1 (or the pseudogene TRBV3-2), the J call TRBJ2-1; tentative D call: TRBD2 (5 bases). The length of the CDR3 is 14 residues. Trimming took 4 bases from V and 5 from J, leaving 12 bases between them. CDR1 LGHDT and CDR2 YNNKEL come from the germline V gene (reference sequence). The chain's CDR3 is CASSLRGGNNEQFF. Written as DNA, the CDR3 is TGTGCCAGCAGCCTCCGGGGTGGAAACAATGAGCAGTTCTTC.

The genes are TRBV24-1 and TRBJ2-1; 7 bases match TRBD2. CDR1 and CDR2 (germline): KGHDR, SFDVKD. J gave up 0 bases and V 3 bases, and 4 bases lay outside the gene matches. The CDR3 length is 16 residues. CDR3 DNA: TGTGCCACCAGTGATAGCGGGGCAAGCTCCTACAATGAGCAGTTCTTC. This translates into CATSDSGASSYNEQFF.

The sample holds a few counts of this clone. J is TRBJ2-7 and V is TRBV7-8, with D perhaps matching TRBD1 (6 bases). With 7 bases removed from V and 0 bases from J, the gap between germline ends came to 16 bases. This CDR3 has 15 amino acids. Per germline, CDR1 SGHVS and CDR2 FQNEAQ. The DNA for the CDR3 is TGTGCCAGCACCCACAGGGACATGCCCTCCTACGAGCAGTACTTC. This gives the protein CASTHRDMPSYEQYF.

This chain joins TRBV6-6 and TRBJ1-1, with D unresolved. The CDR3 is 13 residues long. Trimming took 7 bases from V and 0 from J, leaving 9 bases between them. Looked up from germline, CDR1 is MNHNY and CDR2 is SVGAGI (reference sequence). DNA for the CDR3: TGTGCCAGCAAAGAGGCCATGAACACTGAAGCTTTCTTT. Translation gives CASKEAMNTEAFF.

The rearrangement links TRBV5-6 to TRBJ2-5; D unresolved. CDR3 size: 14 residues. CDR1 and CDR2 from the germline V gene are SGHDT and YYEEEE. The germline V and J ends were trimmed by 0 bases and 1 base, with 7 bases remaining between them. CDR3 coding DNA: TGTGCCAGCAGCTTGGGCGCGGTCCAAGAGACCCAGTACTTC. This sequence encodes CASSLGAVQETQYF. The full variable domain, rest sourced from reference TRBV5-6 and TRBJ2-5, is DAGVTQSPTHLIKTRGQQVTLRCSPKSGHDTVSWYQQALGQGPQFIFQYYEEEERQRGNFPDRFSGHQFPNYSSELNVNALLLGDSALYLCASSLGAVQETQYFGPGTRLLVL.

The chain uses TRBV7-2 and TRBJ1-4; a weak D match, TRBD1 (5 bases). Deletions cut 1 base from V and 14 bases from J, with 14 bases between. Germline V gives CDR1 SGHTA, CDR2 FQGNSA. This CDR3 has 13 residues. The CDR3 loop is CASSLERGEGLFF. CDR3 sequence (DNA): TGTGCCAGCAGCTTAGAGCGAGGGGAGGGGCTGTTTTTT.

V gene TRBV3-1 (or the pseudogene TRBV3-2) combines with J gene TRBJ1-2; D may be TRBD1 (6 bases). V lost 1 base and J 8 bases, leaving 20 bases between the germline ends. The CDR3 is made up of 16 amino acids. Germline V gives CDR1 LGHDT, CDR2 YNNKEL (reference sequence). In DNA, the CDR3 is TGTGCCAGCAGCCAAGTAATCATTGGACAGCTGGGAGGCTACACCTTC. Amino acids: CASSQVIIGQLGGYTF.

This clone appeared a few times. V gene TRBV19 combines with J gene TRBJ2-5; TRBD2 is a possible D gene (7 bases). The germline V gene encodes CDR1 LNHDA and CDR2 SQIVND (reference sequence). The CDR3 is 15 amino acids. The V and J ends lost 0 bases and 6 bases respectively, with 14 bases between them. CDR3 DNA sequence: TGTGCCAGTAGTATAGACAACAGGGAGGGAAAGACCCAGTACTTC. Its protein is CASSIDNREGKTQYF. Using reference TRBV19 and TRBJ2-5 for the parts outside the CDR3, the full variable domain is DGGITQSPKYLFRKEGQNVTLSCEQNLNHDAMYWYRQDPGQGLRLIYYSQIVNDFQKGDIAEGYSVSREKKESFPLTVTSAQKNPTAFYLCASSIDNREGKTQYFGPGTRLLVL.

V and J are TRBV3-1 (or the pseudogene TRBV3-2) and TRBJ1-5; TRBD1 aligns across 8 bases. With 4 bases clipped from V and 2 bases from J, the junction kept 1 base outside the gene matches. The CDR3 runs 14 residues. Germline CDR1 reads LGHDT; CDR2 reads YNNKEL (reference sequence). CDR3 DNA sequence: TGTGCCAGCAGCCCGGGACAGGGCAATCAGCCCCAGCATTTT. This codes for CASSPGQGNQPQHF.

CDR3 DNA sequence: TGTGCCAGCAGTTACTCGGGACTAGCGGGCAATGAGCAGTTCTTC. This codes for CASSYSGLAGNEQFF. V and J are TRBV6-5 and TRBJ2-1; 12 bases align to TRBD2. The trim removed 0 bases at V and 6 bases at J, leaving 0 bases unmatched. This CDR3 is built from 15 residues. Germline-derived CDR1 and CDR2 are MNHEY and SVGAGI.

The chain's CDR3 is CASSPSQATDTQYF. In DNA, the CDR3 is TGTGCCAGCAGTCCTTCCCAGGCCACAGATACGCAGTATTTT. This chain links TRBV6-5 with TRBJ2-3; D remains unclear. Per germline, CDR1 MNHEY and CDR2 SVGAGI. This CDR3 contains 14 residues. The germline V and J ends were trimmed by 5 bases and 2 bases, with 11 bases remaining between them.

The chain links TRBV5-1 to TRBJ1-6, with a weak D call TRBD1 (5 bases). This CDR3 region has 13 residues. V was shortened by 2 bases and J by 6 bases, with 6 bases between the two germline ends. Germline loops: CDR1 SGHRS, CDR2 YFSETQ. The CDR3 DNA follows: TGCGCCAGCAGCTTAGACAGTAATTCACCCCTCCACTTT. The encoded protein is CASSLDSNSPLHF.

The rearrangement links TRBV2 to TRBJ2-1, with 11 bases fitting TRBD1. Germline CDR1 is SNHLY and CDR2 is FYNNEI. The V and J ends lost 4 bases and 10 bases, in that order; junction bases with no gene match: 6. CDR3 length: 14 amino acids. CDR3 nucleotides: TGTGCCAGCAGTGTAGGACAGGGGGCGGGGGAGCAGTTCTTC. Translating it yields CASSVGQGAGEQFF.

The CDR3 nucleotides read TGCGCCAGCAGCCCCATGGGGGGGGGCAGAGGTGAAAAACTGTTTTTT. Its protein product is CASSPMGGGRGEKLFF. The rearrangement uses TRBV5-1 and TRBJ1-4, with D maybe TRBD1 (6 bases). CDR1 is SGHRS and CDR2 is YFSETQ in the germline V gene. The CDR3 runs 16 residues. Trimming cost V 4 bases and J 7 bases, with 20 bases left between them.

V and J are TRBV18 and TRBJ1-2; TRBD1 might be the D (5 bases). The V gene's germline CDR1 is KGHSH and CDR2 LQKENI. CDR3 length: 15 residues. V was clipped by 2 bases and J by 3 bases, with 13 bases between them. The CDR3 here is CASSPLGAQDYGYTF. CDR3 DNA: TGTGCCAGCTCACCATTAGGGGCGCAGGACTATGGCTACACCTTC. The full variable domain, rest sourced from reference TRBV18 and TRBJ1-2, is NAGVMQNPRHLVRRRGQEARLRCSPMKGHSHVYWYRQLPEEGLKFMVYLQKENIIDESGMPKERFSAEFPKEGPSILRIQQVVRGDSAAYFCASSPLGAQDYGYTFGSGTRLTVV.

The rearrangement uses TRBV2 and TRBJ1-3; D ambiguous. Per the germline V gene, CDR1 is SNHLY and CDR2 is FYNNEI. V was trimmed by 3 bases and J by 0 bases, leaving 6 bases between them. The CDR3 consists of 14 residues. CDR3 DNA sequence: TGTGCCAGCAGTGACGTCCGCTCTGGAAACACCATATATTTT. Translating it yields CASSDVRSGNTIYF.

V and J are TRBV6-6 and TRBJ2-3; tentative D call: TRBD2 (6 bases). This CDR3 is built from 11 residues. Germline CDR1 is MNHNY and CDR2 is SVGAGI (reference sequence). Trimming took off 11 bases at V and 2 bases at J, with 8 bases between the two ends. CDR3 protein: CAGGYTDTQYF. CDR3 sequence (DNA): TGTGCCGGGGGGTACACAGATACGCAGTATTTT.

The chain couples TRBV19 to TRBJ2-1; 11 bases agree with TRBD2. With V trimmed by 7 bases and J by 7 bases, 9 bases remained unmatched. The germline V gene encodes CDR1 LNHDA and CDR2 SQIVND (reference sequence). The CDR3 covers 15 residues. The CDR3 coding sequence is TGTGCCAGTACCCCTCTAGCGGGGGGCCATAATGAGCAGTTCTTC. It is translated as CASTPLAGGHNEQFF.

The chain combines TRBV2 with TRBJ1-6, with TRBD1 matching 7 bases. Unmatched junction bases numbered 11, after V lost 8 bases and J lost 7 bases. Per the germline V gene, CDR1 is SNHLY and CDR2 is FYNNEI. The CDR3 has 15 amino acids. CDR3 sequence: CASRQGSRPNSPLHF. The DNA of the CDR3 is TGTGCCAGCCGACAGGGATCTCGCCCCAATTCACCCCTCCACTTT.